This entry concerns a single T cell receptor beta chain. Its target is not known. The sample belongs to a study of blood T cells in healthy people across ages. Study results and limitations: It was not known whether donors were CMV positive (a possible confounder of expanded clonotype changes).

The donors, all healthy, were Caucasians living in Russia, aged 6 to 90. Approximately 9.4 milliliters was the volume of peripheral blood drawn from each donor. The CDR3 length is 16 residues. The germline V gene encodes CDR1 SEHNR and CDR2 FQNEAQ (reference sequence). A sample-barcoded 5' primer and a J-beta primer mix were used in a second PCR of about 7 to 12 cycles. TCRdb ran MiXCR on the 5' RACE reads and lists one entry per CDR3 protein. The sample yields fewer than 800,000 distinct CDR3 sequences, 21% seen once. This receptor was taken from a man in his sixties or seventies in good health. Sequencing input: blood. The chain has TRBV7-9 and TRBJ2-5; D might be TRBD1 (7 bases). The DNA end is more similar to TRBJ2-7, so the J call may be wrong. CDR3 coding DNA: TGTGCCAGCAGCTCCCTCCGCGGAGGGGGCATGTACGAGCAGTACTTC. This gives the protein CASSSLRGGGMYEQYF.